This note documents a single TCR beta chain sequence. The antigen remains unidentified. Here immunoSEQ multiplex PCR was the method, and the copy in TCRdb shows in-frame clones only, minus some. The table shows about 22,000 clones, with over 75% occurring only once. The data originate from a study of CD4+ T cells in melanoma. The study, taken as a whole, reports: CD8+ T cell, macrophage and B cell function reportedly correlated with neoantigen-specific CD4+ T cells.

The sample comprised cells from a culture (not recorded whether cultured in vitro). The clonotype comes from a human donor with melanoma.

CDR3 sequence reads: CAIGEATDTQYF. In DNA, the CDR3 is TGTGCCATCGGGGAGGCCACAGATACGCAGTATTTT. The J gene is TRBJ2-3, the V gene TRBV10-3; tentative D call: TRBD2 (6 bases). The V end was cut by 8 bases, the J end by 2 bases, with 8 bases between. CDR3 length: 12 residues. The germline V gene encodes CDR1 ENHRY and CDR2 SYGVKD.